The clone carrying this T cell receptor (beta chain) was seen a few times. CDR3 length: 15 residues. Germline CDR1 and CDR2: LNHDA and SQIVND (reference sequence). Trimming at V came to 7 bases and at J to 1 base, leaving 8 bases not matched to a gene. Sequencing was performed with immunoSEQ multiplex PCR; in TCRdb, only in-frame clones are kept and a portion is missing. Counted here are 150,000 to 190,000 clones, 76% occurring once; the ten biggest clones make up roughly 3.5%. This sample was taken from a study of blood T cell repertoires in COVID-19. The receptor comes from a woman of 80 years or more with acute or convalescent COVID-19. The chain joins TRBV19 to TRBJ1-1; 8 nucleotides align to TRBD1. Sequences were obtained from peripheral blood. CDR3 DNA sequence: TGTGCCAGTACCTACTCTGGACAGGGGAACACTGAAGCTTTCTTT. It encodes CASTYSGQGNTEAFF.